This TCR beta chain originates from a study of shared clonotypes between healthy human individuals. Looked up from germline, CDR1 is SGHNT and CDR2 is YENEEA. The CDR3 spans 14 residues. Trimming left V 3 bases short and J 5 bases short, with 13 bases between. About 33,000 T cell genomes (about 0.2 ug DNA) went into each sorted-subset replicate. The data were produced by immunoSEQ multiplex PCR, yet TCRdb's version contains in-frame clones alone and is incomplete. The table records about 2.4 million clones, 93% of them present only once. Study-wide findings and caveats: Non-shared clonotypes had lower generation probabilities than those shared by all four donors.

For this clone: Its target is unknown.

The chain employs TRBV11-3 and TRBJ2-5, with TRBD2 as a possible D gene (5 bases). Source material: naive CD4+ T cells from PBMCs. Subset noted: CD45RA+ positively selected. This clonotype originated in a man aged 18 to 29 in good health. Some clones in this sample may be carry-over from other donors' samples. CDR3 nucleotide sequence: TGTGCCAGCAGCTTCACCGGGGAGTCGGAGACCCAGTACTTC. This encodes CASSFTGESETQYF.